The rows below give T cell receptor beta chains drawn from one sample of a study of neoadjuvant anti-PD-1 for oral cavity cancer. TCRdb's copy holds only in-frame clones and misses some; the assay was immunoSEQ multiplex PCR. The table includes more than 30,000 clones, more than 35% detected once. Specimen: tumor tissue, collected after nivolumab (anti-PD-1) treatment. Receptors originate from a person between 40 and 85 years old with oral cavity squamous cell carcinoma. Both conserved end residues are part of each CDR3. D genes are given only for firm matches. Some rows mark clone size as missing; the rest say once, few, many or name a class of expanded clone.

V: TRBV28
length: 10
size: -
D: -
J: TRBJ2-1
CDR3: CASRSHEQFF
DNA: TGTGCCAGTCGTTCGCATGAGCAGTTCTTC

V: TRBV9
length: 15
size: many
D: -
J: TRBJ2-7
CDR3: CASSVEGFPNYEQYF
DNA: TGTGCCAGCAGCGTAGAGGGCTTCCCGAACTACGAGCAGTACTTC

V: TRBV5-1
length: 11
size: many
D: -
J: TRBJ2-7
CDR3: CASSSDYEQYF
DNA: TGCGCCAGCAGCTCAGACTACGAGCAGTACTTC

V: TRBV19
length: 14
size: -
D: -
J: TRBJ1-5
CDR3: CASRDWRGNQPQHF
DNA: TGTGCCAGTAGAGATTGGAGGGGGAATCAGCCCCAGCATTTT

V: TRBV6-1
length: 14
size: few
D: -
J: TRBJ1-6
CDR3: CATAQGADNSPLHF
DNA: TGTGCCACCGCACAGGGTGCGGATAATTCACCCCTCCACTTT

V: TRBV30
length: 14
size: few
D: -
J: TRBJ1-1
CDR3: CAWAPGAENTEAFF
DNA: TGTGCCTGGGCACCCGGGGCAGAGAACACTGAAGCTTTCTTT

V: TRBV11-2
length: 12
size: few
D: TRBD1
J: TRBJ2-3
CDR3: CAILTGTDTQYF
DNA: TGTGCCATCCTGACAGGGACAGATACGCAGTATTTT

V: TRBV5-1
length: 15
size: once
D: TRBD2
J: TRBJ2-2
CDR3: CASSTQGTSSGELFF
DNA: TGCGCCAGCAGCACACAGGGGACTAGCAGCGGGGAGCTGTTTTTT

V: TRBV6-8
length: 13
size: -
D: -
J: TRBJ2-5
CDR3: CASNGAFKETQYF
DNA: TGTGCCAGCAATGGGGCGTTTAAAGAGACCCAGTACTTC

V: TRBV7-8
length: 14
size: -
D: -
J: TRBJ2-5
CDR3: CASSSDLPPETQYF
DNA: TGTGCCAGCAGCTCGGACCTACCCCCCGAGACCCAGTACTTC